These 27 T cell receptor beta chains originate from one sample sequenced in a study of spatial heterogeneity in lung cancer. The time point denotes: sample taken at primary tumor resection. Unsorted whole RNA of tumor, nontumor lung or frozen PBMC was sequenced. TCRdb passed the 5' RACE reads through MiXCR, listing each CDR3 protein once. The repertoire consists of approximately 44,000 distinct CDR3 sequences, with roughly 13% occurring once and the leading ten covering 55% to 60%. Sequences were derived from PBMCs, sampled at surgery. All receptors derive from a male donor with early-stage non-small cell lung cancer.

The J gene is TRBJ2-3, the V gene TRBV6-5; D is perhaps TRBD2 (6 bases). Germline loops: CDR1 MNHEY, CDR2 SVGAGI. Trimming stripped 7 bases from V and 8 bases from J, with 16 bases between. The CDR3 totals 13 residues. The CDR3 coding sequence is TGTGCCAGCATAGACCGCACGCGGGGTACGCAGTATTTT. Residues: CASIDRTRGTQYF.

The table lists this clonotype with many counts. The V and J genes are TRBV5-5 and TRBJ2-3, with 7 nucleotides matching TRBD1. The CDR3 is made up of 16 amino acids. Per germline, CDR1 SGHKS and CDR2 YYEKEE (reference sequence). The junction had 6 bases not matched to a gene; V was cut back by 0 bases and J by 2 bases. The CDR3 sequence: CASSLDRGQLTDTQYF. CDR3 nucleotides: TGTGCCAGCAGCTTGGACAGGGGACAGCTCACAGATACGCAGTATTTT.

The rearrangement uses TRBV19 and TRBJ1-2; 10 positions agree with TRBD1. Trimming took 5 bases from V and 5 from J; bases not matched to a gene: 5. CDR1 and CDR2 from the germline V gene are LNHDA and SQIVND (reference sequence). There are 14 residues in the CDR3. As DNA, the CDR3 is TGTGCCAGTAGTTTCGGGGACAGGGGTTATGGCTACACCTTC. The encoded protein is CASSFGDRGYGYTF.

The gene calls are TRBV2 and TRBJ1-1; D gene unclear. CDR1 is SNHLY and CDR2 is FYNNEI in the germline V gene. This CDR3 is 11 amino acids long. Trimming removed 8 bases from V and 7 bases from J, with 11 bases in between. CDR3 loop: CASVYLVEAFF. The CDR3 nucleotides read TGTGCCAGCGTATATCTAGTTGAAGCTTTCTTT.

This chain joins TRBV28 and TRBJ2-4, with D possibly being TRBD1 (6 bases). V lost 3 bases and J 5 bases, leaving 17 bases between the germline ends. The CDR3 has 16 residues. Germline CDR1 MDHEN, CDR2 SYDVKM. The CDR3 DNA sequence: TGTGCCAGCAGTTTCTCCTATTCAGGGGTCCAAAACATTCAGTACTTC. Translation: CASSFSYSGVQNIQYF. The full variable domain, completed using reference TRBV28 and TRBJ2-4, is DVKVTQSSRYLVKRTGEKVFLECVQDMDHENMFWYRQDPGLGLRLIYFSYDVKMKEKGDIPEGYSVSREKKERFSLILESASTNQTSMYLCASSFSYSGVQNIQYFGAGTRLSVL.

This clonotype was recorded a few times. This chain joins TRBV21-1 and TRBJ1-5; TRBD1 is the table's D call, not checked against the DNA. TRBV21-1 is flagged as a pseudogene. This CDR3 has 16 residues. Written as DNA, the CDR3 is TGTGCCAGCAGCACAACTTCCAGGGGTAGGAATCAGCCCCAGCATTTT. It encodes CASSTTSRGRNQPQHF.

This clonotype occurred many times. This rearrangement joins TRBV20-1 to TRBJ1-3, with D perhaps TRBD1 (6 bases). The germline gives CDR1 DFQATT, CDR2 SNEGSKA (reference sequence). With 4 bases removed from V and 0 bases from J, the gap between germline ends came to 13 bases. This CDR3 region has 15 residues. The DNA for the CDR3 is TGCAGTGCTATTCCCGGGACAATCTCTGGAAACACCATATATTTT. This encodes CSAIPGTISGNTIYF.

V usage is TRBV10-3 and J usage is TRBJ2-5; D is perhaps TRBD2 (5 bases). CDR3 length equals 14 residues. CDR1 and CDR2 (germline): ENHRY, SYGVKD. V was trimmed by 6 bases and J by 5 bases, leaving 16 bases between them. CDR3 amino acids: CAISAGAGWETQYF. In DNA form, the CDR3 reads TGTGCCATCAGCGCGGGCGCTGGCTGGGAGACCCAGTACTTC.

This clonotype was seen at least ten times. The chain is built from TRBV29-1 and TRBJ1-5; D not resolved. Looked up from germline, CDR1 is SQVTM and CDR2 is ANQGSEA. This CDR3 comprises 13 residues. V dropped 2 bases and J dropped 5 bases, with 10 bases sitting between them. The CDR3 sequence is CSVETGFDQPQHF. The CDR3 DNA sequence: TGCAGCGTTGAAACGGGGTTCGATCAGCCCCAGCATTTT.

The gene calls are TRBV6-5 and TRBJ1-5; D remains ambiguous. Germline lookup yields CDR1 MNHEY and CDR2 SVGAGI. The CDR3 loop spans 15 amino acids. Trimming pared 6 bases from V and 4 bases from J, leaving 16 bases between. CDR3 nucleotides: TGTGCCAGCAGGGTGATGAGGGAAGGGAATCAGCCCCAGCATTTT. Translating it yields CASRVMREGNQPQHF.

This sequence joins TRBV5-1 and TRBJ2-7, with D uncertain. V was trimmed by 0 bases and J by 3 bases, leaving 7 bases between them. The CDR3 spans 13 residues. CDR1 and CDR2 (germline): SGHRS, YFSETQ. The CDR3 sequence: CASSLGRSYEQYF. The CDR3 nucleotides read TGCGCCAGCAGCTTGGGACGGAGCTACGAGCAGTACTTC.

V usage is TRBV20-1 and J usage is TRBJ2-5; 15 nucleotides agree with TRBD2. The CDR3 is 17 amino acids. Germline trimming cut 4 bases from V and 2 bases from J; bases unmatched to any gene: 8. Germline CDR1 is DFQATT and CDR2 is SNEGSKA (reference sequence). CDR3 in amino acids: CSAIPGLAGGTQETQYF. The CDR3 DNA reads TGCAGTGCTATTCCGGGACTAGCGGGAGGAACTCAAGAGACCCAGTACTTC.

The sample holds a few counts of this clonotype. The chain carries TRBV5-1 and TRBJ1-4, with D uncertain. Between the trimmed V and J ends, which lost 4 bases and 8 bases, there was a span of 15 bases. Germline CDR1 and CDR2: SGHRS and YFSETQ. The CDR3 totals 14 residues. The CDR3 nucleotides are TGCGCCAGCAGCCCCGGAGAGCCTGGAGAAAAACTGTTTTTT. Translated: CASSPGEPGEKLFF.

As DNA, the CDR3 is TGCAGTGCATACCGGGACATGGTACAAGAGACCCAGTACTTC. Encoded protein: CSAYRDMVQETQYF. V usage is TRBV20-1 and J usage is TRBJ2-5; possible D gene TRBD1, 6 bases. In germline, CDR1 is DFQATT, CDR2 SNEGSKA (reference sequence). The CDR3 sequence is 14 residues long. Deletions cut 6 bases from V and 2 bases from J, with 16 bases between.

V and J are TRBV3-1 and TRBJ1-2; no firm D call. Germline loops: CDR1 LGHDT, CDR2 YNNKEL (reference sequence). This CDR3 has 14 amino acids. V was clipped by 6 bases and J by 8 bases, with 19 bases between them. CDR3: CASRLESSVGGYTF. CDR3 DNA sequence: TGTGCCAGCAGACTCGAATCGTCGGTAGGCGGCTACACCTTC.

Ten or more counts support this clonotype. The chain has TRBV12-3 or TRBV12-4 and TRBJ2-7; 12 positions match TRBD1. V shed 6 bases, J shed 6 bases, and the junction held 9 bases outside the gene matches. The CDR3 covers 15 residues. The CDR3 DNA is TGTGCCAGCAGGAGCCGGGACAGGGGGCTATTCGAGCAGTACTTC. Amino acid sequence: CASRSRDRGLFEQYF.

This clonotype was counted between two and nine times. This sequence joins TRBV6-5 and TRBJ1-5; no clear D gene. The CDR3 consists of 12 residues. The V and J ends lost 8 bases and 3 bases respectively, with 8 bases between them. Germline CDR1 is MNHEY and CDR2 is SVGAGI. In DNA form, the CDR3 reads TGTGCCAGCGGAGCCCTCAATCAGCCCCAGCATTTT. Its protein product is CASGALNQPQHF.

The gene calls are TRBV20-1 and TRBJ2-3; 12 bases line up with TRBD2. Germline V gene sequence: CDR1 DFQATT, CDR2 SNEGSKA (reference sequence). The trim removed 6 bases at V and 6 bases at J, leaving 7 bases unmatched. CDR3 length equals 14 residues. The CDR3 sequence is CSAETSGGPDTQYF. For the CDR3, the DNA is TGCAGTGCCGAGACTAGCGGGGGCCCGGATACGCAGTATTTT.

This clonotype was recorded many times. This sequence joins TRBV28 and TRBJ1-1, with 8 bases lining up with TRBD1. The length of the CDR3 is 15 residues. J gave up 4 bases and V 7 bases, and 11 bases lay outside the gene matches. Germline V gives CDR1 MDHEN, CDR2 SYDVKM. CDR3 bases: TGTGCCAGCAACCGAGGACAGGGTTCGGTCACTGAAGCTTTCTTT. Translated, it gives CASNRGQGSVTEAFF.

With respect to this clonotype: A much more abundant neighbour one base away suggests this may be a read error. The V call is TRBV10-3, the J call TRBJ2-4, with unresolved D. The V gene lost 4 bases and the J gene lost 6 bases, with 4 bases spanning the gap. CDR1 and CDR2 (germline): ENHRY, SYGVKD. This CDR3 comprises 11 residues. The CDR3 here is CAISVSNIQYF. As DNA, the CDR3 is TGTGCCATCAGTGTGTCAAACATTCAGTACTTC.

Note on this clonotype: The junction departs from the called germline gene at one end, perhaps through a read error. The chain uses TRBV20-1 and TRBJ1-6; D is unresolved. CDR3 length equals 13 residues. Germline V gene lookup returns CDR1 DFQATT and CDR2 SNEGSKA (reference sequence). CDR3 nucleotides: TGCAGTGCTTCTCGAGGACGCGGGGTGGATTCCATCTTT. Translation gives CSASRGRGVDSIF.

The chain couples TRBV27 to TRBJ1-1, with TRBD1 identical over 7 bases. J gave up 1 base and V 5 bases, and 4 bases lay outside the gene matches. The length of the CDR3 is 14 residues. The germline CDR1 and CDR2 sequences are MNHEY and SMNVEV (reference sequence). The CDR3 nucleotides are TGTGCCAGCAGTCCACGGACAGGGAACACTGAAGCTTTCTTT. Residues: CASSPRTGNTEAFF.

This clonotype was observed many times. The chain employs TRBV10-1 and TRBJ1-1; tentative D call: TRBD1 (5 bases). In germline, CDR1 is WNHNN, CDR2 SYGVQD (reference sequence). V lost 0 bases and J 9 bases, leaving 11 bases between the germline ends. The CDR3 sequence is 13 residues long. CDR3 sequence (DNA): TGCGCCAGCAGTGAGTCAGGTCGGGGGAAAGCTTTCTTT. It yields the protein CASSESGRGKAFF.

The chain is built from TRBV18 and TRBJ2-1; 7 nucleotides agree with TRBD1. Germline-derived CDR1 and CDR2 are KGHSH and LQKENI. J was trimmed by 1 base and V by 5 bases; bases with no gene match: 5. This CDR3 spans 15 amino acids. The CDR3 DNA reads as TGTGCCAGCTCAGGGGCCAGGGGGTCCTACAATGAGCAGTTCTTC. Translating it yields CASSGARGSYNEQFF.

The chain links TRBV2 to TRBJ2-2; D is undetermined. This CDR3 spans 13 amino acids. From germline, CDR1 is SNHLY and CDR2 FYNNEI. V lost 3 bases to trimming and J lost 3 bases, with 5 bases between them. The chain's CDR3 is CASSESHTGELFF. CDR3 nucleotides: TGTGCCAGCAGTGAGTCCCACACCGGGGAGCTGTTTTTT.

V usage is TRBV29-1 and J usage is TRBJ2-3, with TRBD2 matching over 9 bases. V lost 0 bases to trimming and J lost 0 bases; unmatched junction nucleotides: 4. The V gene's germline CDR1 is SQVTM and CDR2 ANQGSEA. This CDR3 comprises 16 residues. The CDR3 sequence is CSVEDPTSGSTDTQYF. CDR3 nucleotide sequence: TGCAGCGTTGAAGACCCGACTAGCGGTAGCACAGATACGCAGTATTTT.

The chain couples TRBV10-3 to TRBJ1-5; D unclear. Per the germline V gene, CDR1 is ENHRY and CDR2 is SYGVKD. The CDR3 runs to 15 residues. Trimming stripped 0 bases from V and 9 bases from J, with 15 bases between. The CDR3 coding sequence is TGTGCCATCAGTGAGTCGGCCCCGGGCGAAGGGCCCCAGCATTTT. Translated: CAISESAPGEGPQHF.